Below, one T cell receptor (beta chain) is given with its context. Its antigen remains unidentified. J gave up 4 bases and V 0 bases, and 12 bases lay outside the gene matches. This CDR3 comprises 18 residues. The germline V gene encodes CDR1 SGHAT and CDR2 FQNNGV. This sample was included in a study of post-analysis software for immune sequencing data. Overall study context: Relapsing-remitting, secondary progressive and progressive-relapsing multiple sclerosis were all included among the disease courses.

TCR beta libraries were prepared from cDNA with unique molecular identifiers. MiXCR, run by TCRdb on the PCR reads, gives a single entry per CDR3 protein. Of a few hundred thousand distinct CDR3 sequences detected, 35% to 40% appear once; the ten largest clones hold 4% to 6%. Study results and caveats: Roughly five TRBV segments appeared more often in patients than in controls, and TRBV5-6, TRBV5-1 and TRBV20-1 were among these. Compared against controls, patients with multiple sclerosis displayed significantly lower normalized Chao1 diversity. Samples prepared in the same batch strongly co-clustered by F measure.

The sequenced sample was blood. The sequence came from a girl aged 5-17 years with multiple sclerosis. The chain combines TRBV11-2 with TRBJ2-5; 9 bases line up with TRBD2. CDR3 residues: CASSLDGGGRAFRETQYF. Written as DNA, the CDR3 is TGTGCCAGCAGCTTAGACGGCGGCGGGAGGGCCTTCCGAGAGACCCAGTACTTC. Full variable domain (rest looked up from reference TRBV11-2 and TRBJ2-5): EAGVAQSPRYKIIEKRQSVAFWCNPISGHATLYWYQQILGQGPKLLIQFQNNGVVDDSQLPKDRFSAERLKGVDSTLKIQPAKLEDSAVYLCASSLDGGGRAFRETQYFGPGTRLLVL.